This TCR beta chain is drawn from a study of blood T cell repertoires in COVID-19. Overall study context: Sites across the United States, Italy and Spain contributed samples from acute and convalescent COVID-19. Sample material is recorded as cDNA or gDNA derived from T cells, B-cell-depleted T cells, or PBMCs.

Germline CDR1 is LGHNA and CDR2 is YSLEER. Losses at the gene ends were 0 bases for V and 4 bases for J; bases not matched to a gene: 13. The CDR3 is 18 amino acids. In the authors' workflow: How many nucleated cells were present was estimated from reference gene primer amplification. Measured with immunoSEQ multiplex PCR; TCRdb has only the in-frame clones, and not every one. That table furnishes V, J and clone size, whereas the DNA furnished D and trimming. The sample has 150,000 to 200,000 clones, 80% seen once. The chain combines TRBV4-3 with TRBJ2-3; 7 bases fit TRBD2. This TCR derives from a man between 65 and 85 years old with active or convalescent COVID-19. The material sequenced was peripheral blood. The CDR3 is CASSQDGFGTNVPDTQYF. Written as DNA, the CDR3 is TGCGCCAGCAGCCAAGATGGGTTCGGGACTAACGTTCCAGATACGCAGTATTTT.